This TCR beta chain was profiled in a study of T cells in Graves' hyperthyroidism and ophthalmopathy. The CDR3 is 15 residues long. Germline trimming cut 1 base from V and 4 bases from J; bases unmatched to any gene: 9. Looked up from germline, CDR1 is DFQATT and CDR2 is SNEGSKA (reference sequence). RNA transcripts yielded amplified TCR beta CDR3 regions. The HTBI primer set served for first-round RT-PCR of the TCR CDR3. TCRdb processed the multiplex PCR reads anew with MiXCR; each CDR3 protein has one entry. The table shows 280,000 or so distinct CDR3 sequences, with around a quarter occurring only once.

The clonotype comes from a man aged 35 to 55 with Graves' hyperthyroidism that later progressed to Graves' ophthalmopathy. The specimen was blood. The genes are TRBV20-1 and TRBJ2-7, with TRBD1 identical over 8 bases. The DNA for the CDR3 is TGCAGTGCTAGAGGGCGGACAGGGTACTCGTACGAGCAGTACTTC. It specifies CSARGRTGYSYEQYF.